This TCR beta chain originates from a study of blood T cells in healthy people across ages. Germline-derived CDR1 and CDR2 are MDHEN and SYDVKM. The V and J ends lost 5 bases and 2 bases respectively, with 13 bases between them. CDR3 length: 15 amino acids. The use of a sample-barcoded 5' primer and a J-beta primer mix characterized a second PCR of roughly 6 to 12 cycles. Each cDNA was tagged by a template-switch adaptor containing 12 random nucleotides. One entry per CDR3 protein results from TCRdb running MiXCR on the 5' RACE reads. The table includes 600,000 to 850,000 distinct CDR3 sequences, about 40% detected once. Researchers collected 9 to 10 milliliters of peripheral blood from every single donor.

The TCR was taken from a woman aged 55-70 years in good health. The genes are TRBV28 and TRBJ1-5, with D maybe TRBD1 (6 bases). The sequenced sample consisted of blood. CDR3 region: CASSPTGRGNQPQHF. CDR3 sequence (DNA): TGTGCCAGCAGTCCGACAGGTCGTGGCAATCAGCCCCAGCATTTT. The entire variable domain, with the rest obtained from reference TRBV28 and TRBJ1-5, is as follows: DVKVTQSSRYLVKRTGEKVFLECVQDMDHENMFWYRQDPGLGLRLIYFSYDVKMKEKGDIPEGYSVSREKKERFSLILESASTNQTSMYLCASSPTGRGNQPQHFGDGTRLSIL.